Listed below are T cell receptor beta chains from one sample, sequenced in a study of T cell changes during pregnancy in multiple sclerosis. Here immunoSEQ multiplex PCR was the method, and the copy in TCRdb shows in-frame clones only, minus some. The sample lists some 40,000 clones; 80% to 95% were seen once. Material: peripheral blood. All receptors derive from a female donor with multiple sclerosis, enrolled in a pregnancy study. Both conserved end residues are part of each CDR3. A D gene is named only where the DNA matches it firmly.

CDR3 protein: CASSVRDSTYEQYF
V gene: TRBV11-2
J gene: TRBJ2-7
D gene: TRBD1

CDR3 protein: CAWSVPNPAGEQYF
V gene: TRBV30
J gene: TRBJ2-7
D gene: -

CDR3 protein: CASSQRTSGTYEQYF
V gene: TRBV4-1
J gene: TRBJ2-7
D gene: TRBD2

CDR3 protein: CASSGRDFQETQYF
V gene: TRBV7-6
J gene: TRBJ2-5
D gene: TRBD2

CDR3 protein: CASSQQGADYGYTF
V gene: TRBV2
J gene: TRBJ1-2
D gene: TRBD1

CDR3 protein: CASSLLALYNEQFF
V gene: TRBV7-2
J gene: TRBJ2-1
D gene: -

CDR3 protein: CASSDLAGANTGELFF
V gene: TRBV6-4
J gene: TRBJ2-2
D gene: -

CDR3 protein: CASSHIGTPPYEQYF
V gene: TRBV4-3
J gene: TRBJ2-7
D gene: -

CDR3 protein: CASSPDRLNTEAFF
V gene: TRBV5-4
J gene: TRBJ1-1
D gene: -

CDR3 protein: CASSPQGPRVETQYF
V gene: TRBV14
J gene: TRBJ2-5
D gene: -

CDR3 protein: CASSIYGLTILAGMNNYGYTF
V gene: TRBV19
J gene: TRBJ1-2
D gene: -

CDR3 protein: CASSPSQGGWREQYF
V gene: TRBV7-6
J gene: TRBJ2-7
D gene: -

CDR3 protein: CASSTGVGRTYEQYF
V gene: TRBV5-1
J gene: TRBJ2-7
D gene: -

CDR3 protein: CASSWQGTEAFF
V gene: TRBV5-1
J gene: TRBJ1-1
D gene: -

CDR3 protein: CASTTMGDRTQFSGANVLTF
V gene: TRBV19
J gene: TRBJ2-6
D gene: -

CDR3 protein: CASSLAGGAEQFF
V gene: TRBV7-6
J gene: TRBJ2-1
D gene: -

CDR3 protein: CASSRWDRESRYEQYF
V gene: TRBV14
J gene: TRBJ2-7
D gene: TRBD1

CDR3 protein: CATSLGGSRSDTQYF
V gene: TRBV15
J gene: TRBJ2-3
D gene: TRBD2

CDR3 protein: CASTSTGTAYGYTF
V gene: TRBV6-1
J gene: TRBJ1-2
D gene: -

CDR3 protein: CASSSRRQAHNQPQHF
V gene: TRBV6-5
J gene: TRBJ1-5
D gene: -

CDR3 protein: CASSFAAGQGPGQYF
V gene: TRBV28
J gene: TRBJ2-7
D gene: TRBD1

CDR3 protein: CATSGRAGTGELFF
V gene: TRBV4-1
J gene: TRBJ2-2
D gene: TRBD2

CDR3 protein: CASSLVRPNEKLFF
V gene: TRBV7-9
J gene: TRBJ1-4
D gene: -

CDR3 protein: CASTLTRQDQETQYF
V gene: TRBV6-6
J gene: TRBJ2-5
D gene: -

CDR3 protein: CASSSLEWGTSFHEQYF
V gene: TRBV11-2
J gene: TRBJ2-7
D gene: TRBD2

CDR3 protein: CASGTASTDTQYF
V gene: TRBV7-6
J gene: TRBJ2-3
D gene: -

CDR3 protein: CASSTLGGTNEKLFF
V gene: TRBV9
J gene: TRBJ1-4
D gene: -

CDR3 protein: CASSLGQYNTEAFF
V gene: TRBV5-1
J gene: TRBJ1-1
D gene: -

CDR3 protein: CASSQGPLYEQYF
V gene: TRBV6-5
J gene: TRBJ2-7
D gene: -

CDR3 protein: CASSGGTQYF
V gene: TRBV19
J gene: TRBJ2-3
D gene: -

CDR3 protein: CASSPAGAGDTEAFF
V gene: TRBV4-2
J gene: TRBJ1-1
D gene: -

CDR3 protein: CARGESTDTQYF
V gene: TRBV10-3
J gene: TRBJ2-3
D gene: -

CDR3 protein: CSVGGTPNYGYTF
V gene: TRBV29-1
J gene: TRBJ1-2
D gene: -

CDR3 protein: CASSEYAGTNEKLFF
V gene: TRBV25-1
J gene: TRBJ1-4
D gene: -

CDR3 protein: CASSQDSGNANTGELFF
V gene: TRBV4-3
J gene: TRBJ2-2
D gene: -

CDR3 protein: CASTPWGTGKNRYTF
V gene: TRBV28
J gene: TRBJ1-2
D gene: TRBD1

CDR3 protein: CASSRAIGDTQYF
V gene: TRBV4-3
J gene: TRBJ2-3
D gene: -

CDR3 protein: CASSAKRTGISTEAFF
V gene: TRBV6-1
J gene: TRBJ1-1
D gene: TRBD1

CDR3 protein: CASSLATGYGYTF
V gene: TRBV13
J gene: TRBJ1-2
D gene: -

CDR3 protein: CASSTSVERRDEAFF
V gene: TRBV18
J gene: TRBJ1-1
D gene: -

CDR3 protein: CASTNLGQSYEQYF
V gene: TRBV28
J gene: TRBJ2-7
D gene: -

CDR3 protein: CASSIVEGEQPQHF
V gene: TRBV19
J gene: TRBJ1-5
D gene: -

CDR3 protein: CASSLQGGAYEQYF
V gene: TRBV7-9
J gene: TRBJ2-7
D gene: -

CDR3 protein: CASSSQGSIYGYTF
V gene: TRBV5-6
J gene: TRBJ1-2
D gene: -

CDR3 protein: CASSSGTSFPYGYTF
V gene: TRBV6-5
J gene: TRBJ1-2
D gene: -

CDR3 protein: CARGLGNTEAFF
V gene: TRBV2
J gene: TRBJ1-1
D gene: -

CDR3 protein: CASTFEPAYGYTF
V gene: TRBV5-8
J gene: TRBJ1-2
D gene: -

CDR3 protein: CASSRGQNGETQYF
V gene: TRBV5-4
J gene: TRBJ2-5
D gene: TRBD1

CDR3 protein: CASSYSTNYGYTF
V gene: TRBV6-5
J gene: TRBJ1-2
D gene: -

CDR3 protein: CASSHGADSTDTQYF
V gene: TRBV9
J gene: TRBJ2-3
D gene: -

CDR3 protein: CASSLNRGDYEQYF
V gene: TRBV14
J gene: TRBJ2-7
D gene: TRBD1

CDR3 protein: CASSRPPTGLSGEQYF
V gene: TRBV4-2
J gene: TRBJ2-7
D gene: -

CDR3 protein: CASRDSWEGNTIYF
V gene: TRBV5-1
J gene: TRBJ1-3
D gene: -

CDR3 protein: CSGRAVNTEAFF
V gene: TRBV29-1
J gene: TRBJ1-1
D gene: -

CDR3 protein: CASSDSTGHTTEAFF
V gene: TRBV6-4
J gene: TRBJ1-1
D gene: -